This T cell receptor (beta chain) was observed in a study of vaccination effects on CD4 cells after COVID-19. Looking at the study overall: Samples gathered post-vaccine arrived a median of 72 days past the second dose. Study conclusions and caveats: Marked clonal contraction of both clone types appeared late after vaccination.

This clone was recorded a few times. Its antigen is unknown. Sequenced by immunoSEQ multiplex PCR; TCRdb stores in-frame clones only, minus some. The repertoire holds tens of thousands of clones, with 76% as singletons. On roughly day 9 of culture, CD4+ T cells were separated out. Between March and December 2020, the person had a SARS-CoV-2 infection that PCR confirmed. Participants completed two doses of the BNT162b2 or mRNA-1273 vaccine. Germline CDR1 is LGHNA and CDR2 is YSLEER. The CDR3 is 14 residues long. Trimming took off 3 bases at V and 2 bases at J, with 9 bases between the two ends. This clonotype was obtained from a human donor who had a prior SARS-CoV-2 infection. The material was CD4+ T cells from PBMCs cultured without peptide, obtained after COVID-19 vaccination. This chain links TRBV4-3 with TRBJ2-3, with D tentatively TRBD1 (6 bases). The CDR3 nucleotides read TGCGCCAGCAGCCAGACAGGCGTCACAGATACGCAGTATTTT. Encoded protein: CASSQTGVTDTQYF.